These 27 T cell receptor beta chains were sequenced from one sample in a study of T cell repertoires in ileal Crohn's disease. Time point: neoterminal ileum biopsy at postoperative endoscopy, about 6 months after surgery. Sequencing was performed with immunoSEQ multiplex PCR; in TCRdb, only in-frame clones are kept and a portion is missing. The sample lists a few thousand clones; roughly three quarters were seen once. The source material was ileal tissue. The receptors were sampled from an adult with Crohn's disease.

CDR3 bases: TGCGCCAGCAGCGGCGCTAGGACATTGGCCACAGATACGCAGTATTTT. Amino acids: CASSGARTLATDTQYF. The chain is built from TRBV5-1 and TRBJ2-3; D is perhaps TRBD1 (5 bases). The CDR3 runs to 16 residues. Germline V gene lookup returns CDR1 SGHRS and CDR2 YFSETQ. Trimming shortened V by 4 bases and J by 2 bases, and 17 bases separated the two germline ends.

This clone was counted a few times. This chain links TRBV4-3 with TRBJ1-1; D possibly corresponds to TRBD1 (5 bases). V lost 1 base to trimming and J lost 0 bases, with 12 bases between them. CDR1 and CDR2 from the germline V gene are LGHNA and YSLEER. This CDR3 comprises 16 residues. This CDR3 is CASSQGRGTMNTEAFF. The CDR3 nucleotides read TGCGCCAGCAGCCAAGGTCGCGGGACGATGAACACTGAAGCTTTCTTT.

The chain couples TRBV10-3 to TRBJ1-3; D remains unclear. The CDR3 consists of 16 residues. The germline CDR1 and CDR2 sequences are ENHRY and SYGVKD. Trimming removed 2 bases from V and 1 base from J, with 12 bases in between. CDR3 coding DNA: TGTGCCATCAGTGAGGGAGGATCTTTGTCTGGAAACACCATATATTTT. It codes for CAISEGGSLSGNTIYF.

This chain uses TRBV7-2 with TRBJ2-2; a weak D match, TRBD1 (5 bases). Germline CDR1 reads SGHTA; CDR2 reads FQGNSA. Trimming took 1 base from V and 7 from J, leaving 16 bases between them. The CDR3 is made up of 16 amino acids. The CDR3 loop reads CASSLEVGRAHGELFF. DNA of the CDR3: TGTGCCAGCAGCTTAGAGGTTGGCAGGGCCCACGGGGAGCTGTTTTTT.

The DNA of the CDR3 is TGCGCCAGCAGCCGGACTAGCGGGGGCATCACAGATACGCAGTATTTT. Protein: CASSRTSGGITDTQYF. The gene calls are TRBV5-1 and TRBJ2-3; 13 bases align to TRBD2. Germline lookup yields CDR1 SGHRS and CDR2 YFSETQ. This CDR3 comprises 16 residues. Trimming took 4 bases from V and 2 from J; bases not matched to a gene: 4.

The chain joins TRBV7-3 to TRBJ2-3; TRBD1 matches 7 bases. Germline values: CDR1 SGHTA, CDR2 FQGTGA. This CDR3 comprises 15 residues. V dropped 5 bases and J dropped 3; count of bases not matched to a gene: 8. CDR3 bases: TGTGCCAGCAGCCTAAGGGACAGTTGGACAGATACGCAGTATTTT. Its translation is CASSLRDSWTDTQYF.

This clone was seen just once. The gene calls are TRBV5-1 and TRBJ2-2; perhaps TRBD1 as D (6 bases). The germline CDR1 and CDR2 sequences are SGHRS and YFSETQ. V lost 4 bases, J lost 5 bases, and 15 bases lay in between. The CDR3 length is 15 residues. In DNA form, the CDR3 reads TGCGCCAGCAGCCTGCGGACAGCTGGAACCGGGGAGCTGTTTTTT. It translates to CASSLRTAGTGELFF.

This clone was counted only a few times. The chain uses TRBV5-6 and TRBJ1-2, with D unresolved. The CDR3 totals 15 residues. Germline V lookup: CDR1 SGHDT, CDR2 YYEEEE. V was cut by 0 bases and J by 4 bases, with 13 bases left in between. The CDR3 nucleotides are TGTGCCAGCAGCTTGGCCGGAGCCTCGGGCTATGGCTACACCTTC. This encodes CASSLAGASGYGYTF.

Only a few counts were recorded for this clone. The J gene is TRBJ2-7, the V gene TRBV5-8; 11 bases match TRBD1. The CDR3 has 14 residues. Losses at the gene ends were 7 bases for V and 2 bases for J; bases not matched to a gene: 5. Germline CDR1 reads SGHTS; CDR2 reads YDEGEE. The CDR3 loop reads CASGTGGETYEQYF. CDR3 bases: TGTGCCAGCGGGACAGGGGGAGAGACCTACGAGCAGTACTTC.

The rearrangement uses TRBV10-2 and TRBJ1-6, with TRBD1 as a possible D gene (5 bases). Germline loops: CDR1 WSHSY, CDR2 SAAADI. This CDR3 is 16 amino acids long. V shed 2 bases and J shed 10 bases, with 18 bases lying between them. The CDR3: CASSEGQGPLESPLHF. Here the CDR3 DNA reads TGCGCCAGCAGTGAGGGTCAGGGCCCCTTAGAATCACCCCTCCACTTT.

The chain links TRBV7-2 to TRBJ2-5; no definite D call. The J call may be wrong; the DNA end is better matched by TRBJ2-7. The germline V gene has CDR1 SGHTA and CDR2 FQGNSA. This CDR3 spans 12 amino acids. CDR3 sequence (DNA): TGTGCCAGCAGCTTCCCTCGCTACGAGCAGTACTTC. Protein product: CASSFPRYEQYF.

This clone showed up just once. The genes are TRBV5-4 and TRBJ2-4; TRBD1 might be the D (6 bases). The ends were cut back, 4 bases at V and 0 bases at J, with 17 bases in the middle. Germline V gene data show CDR1 as SGHNT and CDR2 as YYREEE (reference sequence). The CDR3 runs to 17 residues. As DNA, the CDR3 is TGTGCCAGCAGCCCGATGGCAGGGGAAGGAGCCAAAAACATTCAGTACTTC. It yields the protein CASSPMAGEGAKNIQYF.

A few counts support this clone. The chain is built from TRBV7-8 and TRBJ2-2; tentative D call: TRBD2 (5 bases). Trimming took off 3 bases at V and 6 bases at J, with 17 bases between the two ends. CDR1 and CDR2 (germline): SGHVS, FQNEAQ. The CDR3 has 16 residues. The CDR3 region is CASSFFGGFRPGELFF. The CDR3 DNA reads TGTGCCAGCAGCTTCTTCGGCGGGTTCAGACCCGGGGAGCTGTTTTTT. The entire variable domain, with the rest obtained from reference TRBV7-8 and TRBJ2-2, is as follows: GAGVSQSPRYKVAKRGQDVALRCDPISGHVSLFWYQQALGQGPEFLTYFQNEAQLDKSGLPSDRFFAERPEGSVSTLKIQRTQQEDSAVYLCASSFFGGFRPGELFFGEGSRLTVL.

The chain carries TRBV9 and TRBJ2-1; D might be TRBD1 (6 bases). V shed 1 base and J shed 6 bases, with 20 bases lying between them. Germline V gene sequence: CDR1 SGDLS, CDR2 YYNGEE. CDR3 length equals 17 residues. The CDR3 region has the DNA TGTGCCAGCAGCGTACTTCCGGGACAAGATTTGAGCAATGAGCAGTTCTTC. This codes for CASSVLPGQDLSNEQFF.

The rearrangement joins TRBV19 to TRBJ2-7, with 11 bases matching TRBD1. CDR3 length equals 15 residues. The J segment lost 2 bases and the V segment lost 7 bases, leaving 7 bases of the junction unmatched. The germline V gene has CDR1 LNHDA and CDR2 SQIVND (reference sequence). DNA for the CDR3: TGTGCCAGTAAACCCGGGACAGGGGGTACCTACGAGCAGTACTTC. It encodes CASKPGTGGTYEQYF.

V is TRBV9 and J is TRBJ2-1; D is possibly TRBD2 (6 bases). V gave up 7 bases and J gave up 7 bases, with 24 bases separating them. Per the germline V gene, CDR1 is SGDLS and CDR2 is YYNGEE. CDR3 length: 16 amino acids. This CDR3 reads CASARTLVSAGNEQFF. The CDR3 region has the DNA TGTGCCAGCGCGCGTACTCTAGTCTCCGCGGGAAATGAGCAGTTCTTC.

As for this clone: As the CDR3 is not closed by the conserved phenylalanine or tryptophan, this likely results from a read error. The DNA is omitted, as the CDR3 cannot be located on it reliably, and the CDR3 follows TCRdb's listing. The genes are TRBV5-1 and TRBJ2-7; the D call TRBD1 from the table was never checked on the DNA. The germline V gene has CDR1 SGHRS and CDR2 YFSETQ. Ends included, the CDR3 has 14 residues. The CDR3 reads CASSLDGQGAREYL.

The chain employs TRBV7-9 and TRBJ1-1; possibly TRBD1 for D (5 bases). V shed 4 bases and J shed 5 bases, with 11 bases lying between them. This CDR3 contains 13 residues. Germline V gene lookup returns CDR1 SEHNR and CDR2 FQNEAQ (reference sequence). CDR3 loop: CASSWQGGTEAFF. The CDR3 region has the DNA TGTGCCAGCAGCTGGCAGGGAGGGACTGAAGCTTTCTTT.

J is TRBJ2-5 and V is TRBV6-5; D is possibly TRBD1 (6 bases). Gene TRBJ2-7 matches the end of the DNA better, so the J call may be wrong. The CDR3 covers 13 residues. Germline V gene sequence: CDR1 MNHEY, CDR2 SVGAGI. The CDR3 nucleotides read TGTGCCAGCCGCCAGGGGCAGATATACGAGCAGTACTTC. Translation gives CASRQGQIYEQYF.

The chain links TRBV27 to TRBJ2-7; D is uncertain. With 2 bases removed from V and 5 bases from J, the gap between germline ends came to 7 bases. Germline CDR1 is MNHEY and CDR2 is SMNVEV (reference sequence). The CDR3 contains 12 residues. The CDR3 here is CASSLGGHEQYF. In nucleotides, the CDR3 is TGTGCCAGCAGTTTAGGCGGCCACGAGCAGTACTTC.

This clone is labeled large. This rearrangement joins TRBV6-5 to TRBJ1-1; D uncertain. The CDR3 extends over 13 amino acids. V was clipped by 2 bases and J by 3 bases, with 7 bases between them. In germline, CDR1 is MNHEY, CDR2 SVGAGI. CDR3 in amino acids: CASSYRQDTEAFF. CDR3 in DNA: TGTGCCAGCAGTTACCGCCAGGACACTGAAGCTTTCTTT.

The rearrangement uses TRBV7-3 and TRBJ2-1; 9 nucleotides match TRBD1. CDR3 length equals 14 residues. After removal of 3 bases from V and 6 bases from J, the junction contained 3 bases not matched to a gene. Per germline, CDR1 SGHTA and CDR2 FQGTGA. CDR3 sequence: CASSLTGGGNEQFF. Here the CDR3 DNA reads TGTGCCAGCAGCTTGACAGGGGGGGGCAATGAGCAGTTCTTC.

The V and J genes are TRBV2 and TRBJ2-2; 7 positions agree with TRBD2. The trim removed 6 bases at V and 5 bases at J, leaving 3 bases unmatched. Germline V gene data show CDR1 as SNHLY and CDR2 as FYNNEI. The CDR3 loop spans 13 amino acids. The CDR3 coding sequence is TGTGCCAGCAGATGGGGGGGTACCGGGGAGCTGTTTTTT. Amino acids: CASRWGGTGELFF.

The chain has TRBV7-2 and TRBJ2-1; 7 positions agree with TRBD1. The germline V gene has CDR1 SGHTA and CDR2 FQGNSA. The CDR3 is 16 residues long. The trim removed 3 bases at V and 4 bases at J, leaving 9 bases unmatched. The chain's CDR3 is CASSFITGVSYNEQFF. The DNA for the CDR3 is TGTGCCAGCAGCTTTATTACAGGGGTTTCTTACAATGAGCAGTTCTTC.

This chain joins TRBV2 and TRBJ1-6; possibly TRBD1 for D (5 bases). CDR3 length equals 15 residues. Trimming removed 4 bases from V and 6 bases from J, with 13 bases in between. Germline V gene data show CDR1 as SNHLY and CDR2 as FYNNEI. The chain's CDR3 is CASSAGGTVNSPLHF. The DNA of the CDR3 is TGTGCCAGCAGTGCCGGGGGGACCGTTAATTCACCCCTCCACTTT.

This clone was detected a few times. The chain combines TRBV15 with TRBJ1-2; D not certain. V shed 4 bases and J shed 7 bases, with 19 bases lying between them. The CDR3 sequence is 15 residues long. Germline V gene lookup returns CDR1 LNHNV and CDR2 YYDKDF (reference sequence). In nucleotides, the CDR3 is TGTGCCACCAGCACCTCGCGCGACTCCCTCCCTGGCTACACCTTC. Protein product: CATSTSRDSLPGYTF.

This clone was observed a few times. This rearrangement joins TRBV7-6 to TRBJ2-6, with D unresolved. V was clipped by 2 bases and J by 0 bases, with 8 bases between them. This CDR3 region has 16 residues. Germline CDR1 SGHVS, CDR2 FNYEAQ. The CDR3 region has the DNA TGTGCCAGCAGCTTACAGTCTGGCTCTGGGGCCAACGTCCTGACTTTC. Amino acid sequence: CASSLQSGSGANVLTF.